This T cell receptor (beta chain) was sequenced for a study of OX40 agonist ivuxolimab in advanced cancers. Study details: A history of anti-PD-1, anti-PD-L1 or anti-CTLA-4 therapy was acceptable, and roughly 40% had some.

This clone occurred once. The antigen remains undetermined. An end of the junction differs from the germline gene, which may be a read error. Germline-derived CDR1 and CDR2 are MNHEY and SVGAGI. CDR3 size: 11 residues. This table comes from immunoSEQ multiplex PCR, and its TCRdb copy is limited to in-frame clones, with some not included. The sample has 90,000 or so clones, around 87% seen once. Whole-study results and caveats: At doses 0.1 to 3.0 mg/kg, CD4+ and CD8+ clones expanded.

The clonotype was recovered from an adult with an advanced solid tumor such as melanoma, head and neck, liver or kidney cancer. The chain uses TRBV6-5 and TRBJ2-1, with 8 bases aligning to TRBD1. This sample comprised CD4+ or CD8+ T cells sorted from blood, obtained in a trial of the OX40 agonist ivuxolimab. CDR3 DNA: TGTGCCAGCAGTCGGTGGGACAGGTTGGTCTTC. Translation gives CASSRWDRLVF.